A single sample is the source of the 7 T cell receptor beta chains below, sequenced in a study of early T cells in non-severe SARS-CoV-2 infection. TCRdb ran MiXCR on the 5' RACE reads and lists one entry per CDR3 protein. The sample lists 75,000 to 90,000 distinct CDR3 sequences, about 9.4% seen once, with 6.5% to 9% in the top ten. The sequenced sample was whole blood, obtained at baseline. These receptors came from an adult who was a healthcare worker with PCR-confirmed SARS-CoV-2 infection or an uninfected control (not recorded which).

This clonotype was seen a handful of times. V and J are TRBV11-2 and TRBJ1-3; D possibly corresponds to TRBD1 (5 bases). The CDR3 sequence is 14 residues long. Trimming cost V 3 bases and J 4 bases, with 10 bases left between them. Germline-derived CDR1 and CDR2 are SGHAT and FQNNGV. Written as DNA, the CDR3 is TGTGCCAGCAGCTTTTCGGGGGGAGGAAACACCATATATTTT. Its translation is CASSFSGGGNTIYF. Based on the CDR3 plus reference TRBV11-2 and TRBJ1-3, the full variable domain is EAGVAQSPRYKIIEKRQSVAFWCNPISGHATLYWYQQILGQGPKLLIQFQNNGVVDDSQLPKDRFSAERLKGVDSTLKIQPAKLEDSAVYLCASSFSGGGNTIYFGEGSWLTVV.

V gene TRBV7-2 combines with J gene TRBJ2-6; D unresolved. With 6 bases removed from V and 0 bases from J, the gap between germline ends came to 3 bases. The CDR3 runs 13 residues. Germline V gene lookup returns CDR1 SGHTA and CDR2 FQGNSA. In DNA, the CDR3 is TGTGCCAGCAGGGGCTCTGGGGCCAACGTCCTGACTTTC. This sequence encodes CASRGSGANVLTF. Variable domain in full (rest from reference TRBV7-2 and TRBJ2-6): GAGVSQSPSNKVTEKGKDVELRCDPISGHTALYWYRQSLGQGLEFLIYFQGNSAPDKSGLPSDRFSAERTGGSVSTLTIQRTQQEDSAVYLCASRGSGANVLTFGAGSRLTVL.

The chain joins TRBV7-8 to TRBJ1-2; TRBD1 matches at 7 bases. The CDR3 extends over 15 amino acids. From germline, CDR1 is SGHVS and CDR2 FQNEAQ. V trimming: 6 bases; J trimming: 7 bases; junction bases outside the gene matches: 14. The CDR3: CASRPSPTGTLGYTF. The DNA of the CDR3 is TGTGCCAGCAGACCAAGCCCGACAGGGACTCTTGGCTACACCTTC.

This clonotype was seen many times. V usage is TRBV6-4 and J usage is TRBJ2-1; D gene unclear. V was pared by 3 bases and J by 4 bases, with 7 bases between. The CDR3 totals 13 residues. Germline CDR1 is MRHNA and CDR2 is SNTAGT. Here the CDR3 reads CASSEGDYNEQFF. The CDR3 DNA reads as TGTGCCAGCAGTGAAGGAGATTACAATGAGCAGTTCTTC.

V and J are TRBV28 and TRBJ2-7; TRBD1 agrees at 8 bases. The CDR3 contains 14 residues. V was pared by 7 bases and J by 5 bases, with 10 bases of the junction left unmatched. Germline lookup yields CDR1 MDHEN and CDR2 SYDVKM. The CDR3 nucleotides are TGTGCCAGCATACCGGGGCAGGGGGCCCACGAGCAGTACTTC. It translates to CASIPGQGAHEQYF. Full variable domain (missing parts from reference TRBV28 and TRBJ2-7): DVKVTQSSRYLVKRTGEKVFLECVQDMDHENMFWYRQDPGLGLRLIYFSYDVKMKEKGDIPEGYSVSREKKERFSLILESASTNQTSMYLCASIPGQGAHEQYFGPGTRLTVT.

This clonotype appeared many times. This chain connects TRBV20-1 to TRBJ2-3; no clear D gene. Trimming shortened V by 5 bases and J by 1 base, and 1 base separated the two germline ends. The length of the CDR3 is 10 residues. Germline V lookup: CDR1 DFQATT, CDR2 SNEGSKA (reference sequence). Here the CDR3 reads CSAGTDTQYF. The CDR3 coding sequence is TGCAGTGCTGGCACAGATACGCAGTATTTT.

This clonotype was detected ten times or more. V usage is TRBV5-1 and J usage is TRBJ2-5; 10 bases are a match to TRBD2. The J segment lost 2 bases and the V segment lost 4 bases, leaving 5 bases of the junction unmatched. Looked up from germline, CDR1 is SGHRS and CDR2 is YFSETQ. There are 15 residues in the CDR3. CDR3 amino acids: CASSGGTSAQETQYF. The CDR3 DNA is TGCGCCAGCAGCGGAGGGACTAGCGCACAAGAGACCCAGTACTTC.